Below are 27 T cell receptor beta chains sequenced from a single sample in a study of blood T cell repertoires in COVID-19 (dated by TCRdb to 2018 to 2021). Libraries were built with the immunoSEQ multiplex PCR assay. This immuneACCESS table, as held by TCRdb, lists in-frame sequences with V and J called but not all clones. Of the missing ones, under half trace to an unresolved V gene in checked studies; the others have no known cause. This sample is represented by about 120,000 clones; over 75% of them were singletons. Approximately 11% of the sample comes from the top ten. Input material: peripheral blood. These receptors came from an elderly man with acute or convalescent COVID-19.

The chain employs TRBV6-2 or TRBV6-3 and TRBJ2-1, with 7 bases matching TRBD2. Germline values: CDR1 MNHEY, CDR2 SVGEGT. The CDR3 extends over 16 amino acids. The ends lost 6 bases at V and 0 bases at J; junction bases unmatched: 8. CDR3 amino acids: CASSRSGLSSYNEQFF. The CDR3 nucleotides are TGTGCCAGCAGCCGTAGCGGGCTTAGCTCCTACAATGAGCAGTTCTTC.

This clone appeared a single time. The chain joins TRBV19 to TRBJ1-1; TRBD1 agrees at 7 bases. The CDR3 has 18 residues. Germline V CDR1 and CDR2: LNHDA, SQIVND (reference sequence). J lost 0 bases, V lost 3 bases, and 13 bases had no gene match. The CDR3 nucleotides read TGTGCCAGTAGTATCCTCCTCAGGGGACAGACCCTGAACACTGAAGCTTTCTTT. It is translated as CASSILLRGQTLNTEAFF.

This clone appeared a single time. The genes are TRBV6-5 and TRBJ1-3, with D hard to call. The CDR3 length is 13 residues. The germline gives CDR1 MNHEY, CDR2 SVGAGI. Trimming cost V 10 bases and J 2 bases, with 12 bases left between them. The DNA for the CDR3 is TGTGCCACCCTGACTGCTACTGGAAACACCATATATTTT. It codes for CATLTATGNTIYF.

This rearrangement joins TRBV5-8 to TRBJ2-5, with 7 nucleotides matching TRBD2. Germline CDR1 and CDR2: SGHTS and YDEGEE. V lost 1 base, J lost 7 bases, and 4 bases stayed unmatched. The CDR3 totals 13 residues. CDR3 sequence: CASSLWLAATQYF. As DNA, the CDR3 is TGTGCCAGCAGCTTGTGGCTAGCGGCGACCCAGTACTTC.

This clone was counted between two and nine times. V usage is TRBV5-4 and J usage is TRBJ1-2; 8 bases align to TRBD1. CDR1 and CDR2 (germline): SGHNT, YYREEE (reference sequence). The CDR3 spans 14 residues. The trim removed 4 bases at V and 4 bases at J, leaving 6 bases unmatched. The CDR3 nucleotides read TGTGCCAGCAGCGATAGTGGGACAGGCTATGGCTACACCTTC. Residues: CASSDSGTGYGYTF.

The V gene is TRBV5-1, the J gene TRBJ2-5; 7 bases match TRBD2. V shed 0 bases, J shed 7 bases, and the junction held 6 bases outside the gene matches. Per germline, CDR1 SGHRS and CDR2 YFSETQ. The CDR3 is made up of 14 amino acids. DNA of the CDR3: TGCGCCAGCAGCTTGGGAAGCGGGGAAGGGACCCAGTACTTC. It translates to CASSLGSGEGTQYF.

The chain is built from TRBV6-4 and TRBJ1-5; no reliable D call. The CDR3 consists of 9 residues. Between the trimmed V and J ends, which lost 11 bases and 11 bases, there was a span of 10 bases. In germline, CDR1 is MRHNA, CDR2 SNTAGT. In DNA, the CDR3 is TGTGCCCGTAACAAAGCCCAGCATTTT. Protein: CARNKAQHF.

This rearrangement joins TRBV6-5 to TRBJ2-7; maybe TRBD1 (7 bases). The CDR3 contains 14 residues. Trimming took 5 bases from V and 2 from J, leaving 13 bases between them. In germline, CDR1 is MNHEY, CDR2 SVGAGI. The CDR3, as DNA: TGTGCCAGCAGTCGGGAGACAGGGACCTACGAGCAGTACTTC. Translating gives CASSRETGTYEQYF.

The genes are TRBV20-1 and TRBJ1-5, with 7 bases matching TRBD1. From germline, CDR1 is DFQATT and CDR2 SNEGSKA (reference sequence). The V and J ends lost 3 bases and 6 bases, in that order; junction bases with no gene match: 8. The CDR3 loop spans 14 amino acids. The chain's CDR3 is CSASPQGDSQPQHF. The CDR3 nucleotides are TGCAGTGCTAGTCCGCAGGGGGATAGTCAGCCCCAGCATTTT.

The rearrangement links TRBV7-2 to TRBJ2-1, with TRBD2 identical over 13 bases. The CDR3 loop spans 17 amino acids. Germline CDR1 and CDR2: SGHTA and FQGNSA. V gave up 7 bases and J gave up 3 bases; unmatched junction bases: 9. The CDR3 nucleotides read TGTGCCAGCACCCCCAGGACTAGCGGGAGACGCTACAATGAGCAGTTCTTC. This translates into CASTPRTSGRRYNEQFF.

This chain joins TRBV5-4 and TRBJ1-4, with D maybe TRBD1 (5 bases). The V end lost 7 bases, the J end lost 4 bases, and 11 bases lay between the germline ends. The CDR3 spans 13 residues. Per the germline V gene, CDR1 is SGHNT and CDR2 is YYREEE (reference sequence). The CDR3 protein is CASGGGNNEKLFF. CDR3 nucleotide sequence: TGTGCCAGCGGGGGGGGGAATAATGAAAAACTGTTTTTT.

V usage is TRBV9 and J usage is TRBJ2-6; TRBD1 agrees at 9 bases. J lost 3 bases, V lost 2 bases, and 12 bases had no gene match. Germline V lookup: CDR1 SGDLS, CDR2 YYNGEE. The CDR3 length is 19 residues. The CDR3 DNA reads TGTGCCAGCAGCGTCGAGAAAGGGACAGGGTTTGTTGGGGCCAACGTCCTGACTTTC. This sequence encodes CASSVEKGTGFVGANVLTF.

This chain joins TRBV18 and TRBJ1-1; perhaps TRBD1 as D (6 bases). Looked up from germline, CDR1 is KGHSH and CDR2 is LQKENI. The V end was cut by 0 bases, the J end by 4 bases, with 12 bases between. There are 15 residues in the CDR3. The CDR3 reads CASSPPKGDITEAFF. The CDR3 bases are TGTGCCAGCTCACCACCGAAGGGGGACATCACTGAAGCTTTCTTT.

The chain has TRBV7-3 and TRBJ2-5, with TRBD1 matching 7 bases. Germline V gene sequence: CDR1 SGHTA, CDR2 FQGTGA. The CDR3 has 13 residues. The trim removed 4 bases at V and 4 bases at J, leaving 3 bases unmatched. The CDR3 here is CASSWTGGETQYF. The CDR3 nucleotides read TGTGCCAGCAGCTGGACAGGTGGAGAGACCCAGTACTTC.

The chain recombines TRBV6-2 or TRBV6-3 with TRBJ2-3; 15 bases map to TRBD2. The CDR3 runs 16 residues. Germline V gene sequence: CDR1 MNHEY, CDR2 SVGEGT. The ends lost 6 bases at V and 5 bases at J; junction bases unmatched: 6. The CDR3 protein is CASSSGLAGGGDTQYF. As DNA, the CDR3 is TGTGCCAGCAGCTCGGGACTAGCGGGAGGAGGAGATACGCAGTATTTT.

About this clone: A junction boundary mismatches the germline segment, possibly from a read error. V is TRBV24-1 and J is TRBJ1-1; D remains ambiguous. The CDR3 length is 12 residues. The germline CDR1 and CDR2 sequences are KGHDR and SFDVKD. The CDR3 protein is CATSDEGTEAFF. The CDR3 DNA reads TGTGCCACGAGTGACGAGGGCACTGAAGCTTTCTTT.

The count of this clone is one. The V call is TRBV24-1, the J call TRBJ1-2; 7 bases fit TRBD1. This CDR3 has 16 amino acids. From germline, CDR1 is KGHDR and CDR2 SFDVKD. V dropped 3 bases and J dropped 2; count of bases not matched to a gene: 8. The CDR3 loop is CATSDKGDSLNYGYTF. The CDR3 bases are TGTGCCACCAGTGATAAAGGGGACAGCCTCAACTATGGCTACACCTTC.

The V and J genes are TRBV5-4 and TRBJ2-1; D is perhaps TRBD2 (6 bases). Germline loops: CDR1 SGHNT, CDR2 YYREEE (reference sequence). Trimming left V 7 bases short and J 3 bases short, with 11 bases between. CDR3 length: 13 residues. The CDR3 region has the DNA TGTGCCAGCTCACGGGACTTCTACAATGAGCAGTTCTTC. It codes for CASSRDFYNEQFF.

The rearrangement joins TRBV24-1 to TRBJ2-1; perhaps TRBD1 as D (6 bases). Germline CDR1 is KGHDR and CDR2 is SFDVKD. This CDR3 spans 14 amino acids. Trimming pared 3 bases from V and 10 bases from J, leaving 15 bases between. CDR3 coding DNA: TGTGCCACCAGTGATACCGGGACACTCGGCGAGCAGTTCTTC. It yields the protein CATSDTGTLGEQFF.

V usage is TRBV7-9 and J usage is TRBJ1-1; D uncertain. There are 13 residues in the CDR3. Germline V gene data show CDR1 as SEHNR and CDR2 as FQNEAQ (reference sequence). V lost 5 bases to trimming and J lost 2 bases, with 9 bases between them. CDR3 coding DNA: TGTGCCAGCAGCCCAGGTTTTAACACTGAAGCTTTCTTT. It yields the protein CASSPGFNTEAFF.

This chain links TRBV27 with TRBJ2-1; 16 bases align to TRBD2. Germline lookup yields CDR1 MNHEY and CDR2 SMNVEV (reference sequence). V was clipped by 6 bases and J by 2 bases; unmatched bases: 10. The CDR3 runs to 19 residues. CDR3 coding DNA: TGTGCCAGCAGGAGGGGCCCCGGGACTAGCGGGGGGGCCTACAATGAGCAGTTCTTC. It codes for CASRRGPGTSGGAYNEQFF.

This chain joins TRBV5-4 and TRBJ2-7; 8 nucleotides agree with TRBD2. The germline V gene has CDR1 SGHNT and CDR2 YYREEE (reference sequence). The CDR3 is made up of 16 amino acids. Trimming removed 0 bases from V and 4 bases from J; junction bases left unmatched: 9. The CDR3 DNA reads TGTGCCAGCAGCTTGGGAGCTAGCGGGTTTTTGTACGAGCAGTACTTC. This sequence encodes CASSLGASGFLYEQYF.

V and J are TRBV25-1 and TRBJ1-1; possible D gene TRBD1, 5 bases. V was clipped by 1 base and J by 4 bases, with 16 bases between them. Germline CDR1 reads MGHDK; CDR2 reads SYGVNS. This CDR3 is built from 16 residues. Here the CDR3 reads CASSESPGRGSTEAFF. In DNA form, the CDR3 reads TGTGCCAGCAGTGAATCCCCGGGGAGGGGTTCCACTGAAGCTTTCTTT.

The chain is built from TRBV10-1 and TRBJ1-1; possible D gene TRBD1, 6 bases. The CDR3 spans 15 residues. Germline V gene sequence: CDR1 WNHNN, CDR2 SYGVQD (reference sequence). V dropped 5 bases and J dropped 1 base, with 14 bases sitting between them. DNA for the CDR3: TGCGCCAGCAGTAACTACGTGGGGGCGAACACTGAAGCTTTCTTT. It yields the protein CASSNYVGANTEAFF.

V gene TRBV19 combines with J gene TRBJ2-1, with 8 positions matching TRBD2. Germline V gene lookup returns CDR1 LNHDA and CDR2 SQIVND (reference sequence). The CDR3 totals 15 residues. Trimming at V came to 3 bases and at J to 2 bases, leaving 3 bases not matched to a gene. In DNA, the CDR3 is TGTGCCAGTAGTATTAGCGGGACTCCCTACAATGAGCAGTTCTTC. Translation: CASSISGTPYNEQFF.

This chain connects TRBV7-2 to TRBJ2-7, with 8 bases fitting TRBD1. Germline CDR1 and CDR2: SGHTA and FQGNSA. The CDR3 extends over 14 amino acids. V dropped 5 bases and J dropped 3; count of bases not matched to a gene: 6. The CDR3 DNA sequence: TGTGCCAGCAGCCCCGGACAGGGTTACTACGAGCAGTACTTC. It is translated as CASSPGQGYYEQYF.

The CDR3 sequence is CASSPYRVSGNTIYF. DNA of the CDR3: TGTGCCAGCAGCCCCTACAGGGTCTCTGGAAACACCATATATTTT. The V gene is TRBV6-5, the J gene TRBJ1-3, with D possibly being TRBD1 (6 bases). Germline CDR1 is MNHEY and CDR2 is SVGAGI. The CDR3 extends over 15 amino acids. Trimming cost V 6 bases and J 0 bases, with 12 bases left between them.